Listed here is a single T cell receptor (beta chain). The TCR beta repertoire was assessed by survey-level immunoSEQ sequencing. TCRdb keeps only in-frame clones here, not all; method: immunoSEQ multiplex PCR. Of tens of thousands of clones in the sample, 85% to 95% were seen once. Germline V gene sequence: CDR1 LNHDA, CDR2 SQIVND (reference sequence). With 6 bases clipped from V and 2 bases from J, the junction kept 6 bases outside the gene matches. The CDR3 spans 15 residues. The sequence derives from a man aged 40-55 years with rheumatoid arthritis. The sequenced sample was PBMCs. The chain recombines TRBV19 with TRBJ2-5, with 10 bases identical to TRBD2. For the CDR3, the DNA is TGTGCCAGTAGCCGCTGGACTAGCGGTCAAGAGACCCAGTACTTC. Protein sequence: CASSRWTSGQETQYF.